One T cell receptor (beta chain) is described in this entry. This record belongs to a study of blood T cells in healthy people across ages. V gave up 1 base and J gave up 4 bases, with 8 bases separating them. The germline V gene has CDR1 MNHNS and CDR2 SASEGT. This CDR3 comprises 14 residues. The second PCR ran roughly 6 to 11 cycles with a sample-barcoded 5' primer and J-beta primers. Per-sample output comprised a minimum of 3 million paired-end reads containing CDR3. TCRdb reprocessed the 5' RACE reads via MiXCR and lists one record per CDR3 protein. The table includes around 1,500,000 distinct CDR3 sequences, 42% detected once.

The rearrangement joins TRBV6-1 to TRBJ1-5; a weak D match, TRBD1 (6 bases). The receptor comes from a woman aged 18-35 years in good health. The sequenced sample consisted of blood. Written as DNA, the CDR3 is TGTGCCAGCAGTGAAGAACAGGGTAATCAGCCCCAGCATTTT. The encoded protein is CASSEEQGNQPQHF.